This passage covers 5 T cell receptor beta chains from one sample sequenced in a study of T cell responses to AZD1222 COVID-19 vaccine (dated by TCRdb to the early 2020s). The library was obtained by the immunoSEQ multiplex PCR assay. Sourced from immuneACCESS, this table was stored by TCRdb with only in-frame sequences that have V and J called. A share of the clones is absent; for the studies checked, an unresolved V gene accounts for under half, and the remainder has no known explanation. The sample table records 200,000 or so clones; approximately 95% of these occur just once. The ten most abundant clones make up less than 1.2% of the sample. The time point label of this sample denotes: about 28 days (+/-7) after the second vaccine dose. The sample was peripheral blood, taken 28 days after the second AZD1222 dose. These receptors were collected from an adult who received the AZD1222 COVID-19 vaccine.

J is TRBJ1-1 and V is TRBV18; 8 positions agree with TRBD1. From germline, CDR1 is KGHSH and CDR2 LQKENI. The trim removed 1 base at V and 4 bases at J, leaving 5 bases unmatched. The CDR3 has 15 amino acids. CDR3 sequence reads: CASSPRAGGSTEAFF. CDR3 in DNA: TGTGCCAGCTCACCACGGGCAGGGGGCTCCACTGAAGCTTTCTTT.

The chain has TRBV5-1 and TRBJ2-5; possibly TRBD2 for D (6 bases). V was trimmed by 4 bases and J by 5 bases, leaving 15 bases between them. Germline V gives CDR1 SGHRS, CDR2 YFSETQ. This CDR3 contains 14 residues. CDR3 residues: CASSPGGDRETQYF. For the CDR3, the DNA is TGCGCCAGCAGCCCGGGCGGGGATCGGGAGACCCAGTACTTC.

The chain has TRBV2 and TRBJ2-6, with D possibly being TRBD1 (6 bases). Trimming removed 4 bases at V and 4 bases at J, with 14 bases between. CDR1 SNHLY and CDR2 FYNNEI come from the germline V gene. This CDR3 has 16 amino acids. The CDR3 coding sequence is TGTGCCAGCAGTGTAACAGGGATAGGAGGGGCCAACGTCCTGACTTTC. Encoded protein: CASSVTGIGGANVLTF.

The V gene is TRBV5-1, the J gene TRBJ2-3; 12 nucleotides agree with TRBD2. The CDR3 has 16 residues. CDR1 and CDR2 (germline): SGHRS, YFSETQ. The J segment lost 4 bases and the V segment lost 0 bases, leaving 3 bases of the junction unmatched. CDR3 loop: CASSLGSSGGADTQYF. In nucleotides, the CDR3 is TGCGCCAGCAGCTTGGGTTCTAGCGGGGGGGCAGATACGCAGTATTTT.

The rearrangement uses TRBV6-5 and TRBJ2-7; D is unclear. V shed 5 bases and J shed 2 bases, with 10 bases lying between them. The CDR3 is 13 residues long. Germline loops: CDR1 MNHEY, CDR2 SVGAGI. The CDR3, as DNA: TGTGCCAGCAGTCCGACGGGTCCCTACGAGCAGTACTTC. Translated: CASSPTGPYEQYF.